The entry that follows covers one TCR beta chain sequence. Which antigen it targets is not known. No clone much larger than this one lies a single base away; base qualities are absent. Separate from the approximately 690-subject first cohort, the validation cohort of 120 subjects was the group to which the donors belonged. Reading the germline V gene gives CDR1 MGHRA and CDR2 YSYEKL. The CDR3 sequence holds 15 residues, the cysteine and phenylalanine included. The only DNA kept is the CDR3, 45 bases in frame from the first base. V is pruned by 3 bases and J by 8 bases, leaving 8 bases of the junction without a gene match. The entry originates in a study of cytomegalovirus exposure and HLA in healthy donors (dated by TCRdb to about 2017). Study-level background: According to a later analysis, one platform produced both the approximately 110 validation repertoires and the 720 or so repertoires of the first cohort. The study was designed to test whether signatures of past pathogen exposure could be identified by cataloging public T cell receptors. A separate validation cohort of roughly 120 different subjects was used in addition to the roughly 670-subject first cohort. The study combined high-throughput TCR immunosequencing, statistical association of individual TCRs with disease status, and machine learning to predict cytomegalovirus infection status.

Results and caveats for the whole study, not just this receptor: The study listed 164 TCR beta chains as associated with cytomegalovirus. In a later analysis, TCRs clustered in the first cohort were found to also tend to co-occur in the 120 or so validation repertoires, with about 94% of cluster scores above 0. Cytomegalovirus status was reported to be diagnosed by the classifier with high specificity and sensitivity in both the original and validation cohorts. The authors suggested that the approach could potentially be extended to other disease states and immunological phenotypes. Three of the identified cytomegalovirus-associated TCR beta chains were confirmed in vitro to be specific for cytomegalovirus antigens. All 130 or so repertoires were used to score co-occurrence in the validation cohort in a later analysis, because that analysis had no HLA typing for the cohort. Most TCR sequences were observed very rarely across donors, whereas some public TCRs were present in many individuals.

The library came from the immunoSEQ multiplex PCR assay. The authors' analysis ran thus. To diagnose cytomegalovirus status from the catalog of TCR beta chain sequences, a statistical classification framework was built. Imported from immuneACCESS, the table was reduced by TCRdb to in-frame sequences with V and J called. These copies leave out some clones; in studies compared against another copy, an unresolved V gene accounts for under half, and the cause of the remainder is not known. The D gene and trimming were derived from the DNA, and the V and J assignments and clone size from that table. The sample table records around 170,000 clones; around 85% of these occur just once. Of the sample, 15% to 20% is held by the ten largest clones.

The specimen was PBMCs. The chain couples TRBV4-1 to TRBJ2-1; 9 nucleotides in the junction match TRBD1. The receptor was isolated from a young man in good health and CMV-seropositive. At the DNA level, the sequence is TGCGCCAGCAGCCAGGGGACAGGGATGGGCGATGAGCAGTTCTTC. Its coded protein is CASSQGTGMGDEQFF.